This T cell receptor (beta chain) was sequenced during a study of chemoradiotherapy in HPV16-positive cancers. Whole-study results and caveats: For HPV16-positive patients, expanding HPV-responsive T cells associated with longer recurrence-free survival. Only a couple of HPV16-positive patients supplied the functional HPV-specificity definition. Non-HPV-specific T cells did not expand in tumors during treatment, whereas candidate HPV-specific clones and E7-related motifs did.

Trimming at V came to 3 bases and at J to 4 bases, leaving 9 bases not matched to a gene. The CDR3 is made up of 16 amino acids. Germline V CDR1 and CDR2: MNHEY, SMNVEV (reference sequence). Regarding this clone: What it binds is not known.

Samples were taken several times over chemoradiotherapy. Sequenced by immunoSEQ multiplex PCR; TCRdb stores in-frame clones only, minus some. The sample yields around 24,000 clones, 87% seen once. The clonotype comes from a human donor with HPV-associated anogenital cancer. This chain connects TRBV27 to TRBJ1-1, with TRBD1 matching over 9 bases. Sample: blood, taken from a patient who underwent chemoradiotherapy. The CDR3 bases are TGTGCCAGCAGTTTCGTACCCGGGACAGGGACCACTGAAGCTTTCTTT. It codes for CASSFVPGTGTTEAFF.